A single sample is the source of the 13 T cell receptor beta chains below, sequenced in a study of OX40 agonist ivuxolimab in advanced cancers. Repertoires were generated with immunoSEQ multiplex PCR, while TCRdb's copy carries only in-frame clones and drops some. The top ten hold 0.75% of the sample, which has about 58,000 clones, roughly four fifths seen once. The sample was CD4+ or CD8+ T cells sorted from blood, taken in a trial of the OX40 agonist ivuxolimab. The receptors derive from an adult with an advanced solid tumor such as melanoma, head and neck, liver or kidney cancer.

A word on this clone: Germline and junction disagree at one end, which may indicate a read error. V usage is TRBV5-6 and J usage is TRBJ2-3; D may correspond to TRBD1 or TRBD2 (5 bases each). Germline CDR1 and CDR2: SGHDT and YYEEEE. The CDR3 totals 14 residues. DNA for the CDR3: TGTGCCAGCACCTTGGGACGTTCAAGTGGTACGCAGTATTTT. Translating it yields CASTLGRSSGTQYF.

The chain uses TRBV28 and TRBJ1-5; a weak D match, TRBD1 (5 bases). The CDR3 has 15 amino acids. V shed 4 bases and J shed 4 bases, with 14 bases lying between them. CDR1 and CDR2 (germline): MDHEN, SYDVKM. The chain's CDR3 is CASSSAGSWNQPQHF. In DNA form, the CDR3 reads TGTGCCAGCAGTTCCGCAGGGTCGTGGAATCAGCCCCAGCATTTT.

This chain uses TRBV7-9 with TRBJ2-7; 8 nucleotides align to TRBD1. V lost 5 bases, J lost 6 bases, and 6 bases stayed unmatched. CDR1 is SEHNR and CDR2 is FQNEAQ in the germline V gene (reference sequence). This CDR3 comprises 13 residues. CDR3 protein: CASSRQGSGEQYF. The CDR3 bases are TGTGCCAGCAGCCGACAGGGGTCGGGCGAGCAGTACTTC.

This clone was recorded a few times. The chain carries TRBV27 and TRBJ2-7, with 9 bases identical to TRBD1. Germline V gene sequence: CDR1 MNHEY, CDR2 SMNVEV (reference sequence). The CDR3 extends over 16 amino acids. J lost 2 bases, V lost 5 bases, and 10 bases had no gene match. CDR3 residues: CASSAGQGISPYEQYF. CDR3 coding DNA: TGTGCCAGCAGTGCAGGACAGGGGATCAGTCCCTACGAGCAGTACTTC.

The chain carries TRBV14 and TRBJ2-7; the D gene is possibly TRBD2 (6 bases). V lost 4 bases, J lost 6 bases, and 7 bases lay in between. The CDR3 length is 11 residues. Germline CDR1 and CDR2: SGHDN and FVKESK. The CDR3 spells CASSPGVEQYF. CDR3 sequence (DNA): TGTGCCAGCAGCCCGGGGGTCGAGCAGTACTTC.

This chain uses TRBV10-2 with TRBJ1-3, with 7 bases that match TRBD1. V shed 5 bases, J shed 3 bases, and the junction held 13 bases outside the gene matches. The CDR3 totals 17 residues. Germline values: CDR1 WSHSY, CDR2 SAAADI. The CDR3 region has the DNA TGCGCCAGCAGTCAGCCGAATCCACAGGGGAGTGGAAACACCATATATTTT. Translated, it gives CASSQPNPQGSGNTIYF.

The chain uses TRBV10-3 and TRBJ1-1; D may be TRBD1 (6 bases). This CDR3 contains 17 residues. Germline CDR1 is ENHRY and CDR2 is SYGVKD. V shed 4 bases and J shed 1 base, with 19 bases lying between them. DNA for the CDR3: TGTGCCATCAGTGGGGGGAGGGACACCTCCTGGAACACTGAAGCTTTCTTT. Translation gives CAISGGRDTSWNTEAFF.

CDR3: CASRGQGTEITYEQYF. The CDR3 nucleotides read TGTGCCAGCAGGGGACAAGGGACAGAGATTACCTACGAGCAGTACTTC. The chain is built from TRBV2 and TRBJ2-7, with 7 nucleotides matching TRBD1. The J segment lost 2 bases and the V segment lost 6 bases, leaving 13 bases of the junction unmatched. The CDR3 extends over 16 amino acids. From germline, CDR1 is SNHLY and CDR2 FYNNEI.

V gene TRBV11-3 combines with J gene TRBJ2-5; D call uncertain. CDR1 and CDR2 from the germline V gene are SGHNT and YENEEA. The CDR3 contains 17 residues. Trimming cost V 1 base and J 5 bases, with 20 bases left between them. CDR3 region: CASSLGRADPRRETQYF. The CDR3 DNA sequence: TGTGCCAGCAGCTTAGGCCGGGCCGACCCCCGCCGGGAGACCCAGTACTTC.

Only a few counts were recorded for this clone. V is TRBV18 and J is TRBJ1-1; D unresolved. V lost 4 bases, J lost 1 base, and 7 bases lay in between. The length of the CDR3 is 13 residues. The V gene's germline CDR1 is KGHSH and CDR2 LQKENI. CDR3 region: CASSLTWNTEAFF. CDR3 coding DNA: TGTGCCAGCTCACTTACCTGGAACACTGAAGCTTTCTTT. Full variable domain (remainder filled in from reference TRBV18 and TRBJ1-1): NAGVMQNPRHLVRRRGQEARLRCSPMKGHSHVYWYRQLPEEGLKFMVYLQKENIIDESGMPKERFSAEFPKEGPSILRIQQVVRGDSAAYFCASSLTWNTEAFFGQGTRLTVV.

The V gene is TRBV5-1, the J gene TRBJ2-5, with TRBD2 matching over 9 bases. The CDR3 loop spans 14 amino acids. After removal of 0 bases from V and 5 bases from J, the junction contained 2 bases not matched to a gene. The germline gives CDR1 SGHRS, CDR2 YFSETQ. The CDR3 nucleotides are TGCGCCAGCAGCTTGGTTCTAGCGGGGGAGACCCAGTACTTC. It specifies CASSLVLAGETQYF.

The chain's CDR3 is CASSEWRDQPQHF. The CDR3 bases are TGCGCCAGCAGTGAGTGGAGAGACCAGCCCCAGCATTTT. The V gene is TRBV10-2, the J gene TRBJ1-5; unclear D gene. In germline, CDR1 is WSHSY, CDR2 SAAADI. This CDR3 comprises 13 residues. Trimming shortened V by 1 base and J by 7 bases, and 8 bases separated the two germline ends.

The gene calls are TRBV19 and TRBJ1-4, with D possibly being TRBD1 (6 bases). Trimming cost V 7 bases and J 7 bases, with 19 bases left between them. The CDR3 is made up of 15 amino acids. Germline V CDR1 and CDR2: LNHDA, SQIVND (reference sequence). In nucleotides, the CDR3 is TGTGCCAGTATCCCGGGGGGCTCCAGGGGTGAAAAACTGTTTTTT. Its protein product is CASIPGGSRGEKLFF.